This is a list of T cell receptor beta chains from one sample in a study of T cell repertoires in ileal Crohn's disease. Method: immunoSEQ multiplex PCR; TCRdb's copy keeps in-frame clones and lacks some. The sample lists 4,500 to 5,500 clones, over 65% seen once, with around a fifth in the top ten. The sequenced material came from ileal tissue. Receptors originate from an adult with Crohn's disease. CDR3s include the opening cysteine and the closing phenylalanine or tryptophan. Each record gives: clone size, D gene, J gene, V gene, CDR3 protein, CDR3 DNA. The D gene is left open where the match is weak. The size of a clone is reported for some rows only, either as once, few or many, or as a class for expanded clones.

size: -
D: TRBD2
J: TRBJ2-3
V: TRBV4-1
CDR3: CASSQGLAGGRDTQYF
DNA: TGCGCCAGCAGCCAAGGGCTAGCGGGGGGGAGGGATACGCAGTATTTT

size: once
D: -
J: TRBJ2-2
V: TRBV28
CDR3: CASSGTTNTGELFF
DNA: TGTGCCAGCAGTGGGACAACGAACACCGGGGAGCTGTTTTTT

size: -
D: TRBD1
J: TRBJ2-7
V: TRBV10-3
CDR3: CAISESGQGRGRLEQYF
DNA: TGTGCCATCAGTGAGTCTGGACAGGGAAGGGGGCGGCTCGAGCAGTACTTC

size: -
D: TRBD1
J: TRBJ1-2
V: TRBV5-8
CDR3: CASSLLPRDRVYGYTF
DNA: TGTGCCAGCAGCTTACTACCCCGGGACAGGGTTTATGGCTACACCTTC

size: few
D: -
J: TRBJ1-1
V: TRBV5-6
CDR3: CASSSRGAGTEAFF
DNA: TGTGCCAGCAGCTCCCGGGGAGCGGGTACTGAAGCTTTCTTT

size: few
D: -
J: TRBJ1-2
V: TRBV21-1
CDR3: CASTYVGTAKYYGYTF
DNA: TGTGCCAGCACCTATGTCGGGACAGCGAAATACTATGGCTACACCTTC

size: -
D: -
J: TRBJ2-1
V: TRBV11-3
CDR3: CASSFLAETNEQFF
DNA: TGTGCCAGCAGCTTTCTGGCGGAGACCAATGAGCAGTTCTTC

size: -
D: -
J: TRBJ2-7
V: TRBV6-5
CDR3: CASSYSGLLSYEQYF
DNA: TGTGCCAGCAGTTACTCGGGACTCCTCTCCTACGAGCAGTACTTC

size: -
D: TRBD1
J: TRBJ1-1
V: TRBV19
CDR3: CASMNRGRKTTEAFF
DNA: TGTGCCAGTATGAACAGGGGGCGGAAGACGACTGAAGCTTTCTTT

size: -
D: -
J: TRBJ1-2
V: TRBV4-2
CDR3: CASSQAQNYGYTF
DNA: TGTGCCAGCAGCCAAGCACAGAACTATGGCTACACCTTC

size: -
D: TRBD1
J: TRBJ2-2
V: TRBV25-1
CDR3: CASSEGTGGDTGELFF
DNA: TGTGCCAGCAGTGAGGGGACAGGGGGTGATACCGGGGAGCTGTTTTTT

size: -
D: TRBD1
J: TRBJ1-1
V: TRBV5-1
CDR3: CASSLGTGRNTEAFF
DNA: TGCGCCAGCAGCTTGGGGACAGGGCGGAACACTGAAGCTTTCTTT

size: -
D: TRBD1
J: TRBJ1-2
V: TRBV10-3
CDR3: CAIRGTGGYTF
DNA: TGTGCCATCAGAGGGACAGGGGGCTACACCTTC

size: -
D: -
J: TRBJ1-5
V: TRBV7-8
CDR3: CASSPAVSLSGNQPQHF
DNA: TGTGCCAGCAGCCCCGCGGTGTCACTTTCCGGCAATCAGCCCCAGCATTTT

size: once
D: TRBD1
J: TRBJ1-1
V: TRBV7-8
CDR3: CASSLVPSNRGTEAFF
DNA: TGTGCCAGCAGCTTAGTCCCTTCCAACAGGGGTACTGAAGCTTTCTTT

size: few
D: -
J: TRBJ1-1
V: TRBV29-1
CDR3: CSGSSGNTEAFF
DNA: TGCAGCGGTAGTTCAGGGAACACTGAAGCTTTCTTT

size: -
D: -
J: TRBJ2-1
V: TRBV20-1
CDR3: CSAPSRGKQFF
DNA: TGCAGTGCCCCCTCCCGCGGTAAGCAGTTCTTC

size: -
D: TRBD1
J: TRBJ1-3
V: TRBV6-1
CDR3: CASREDRGAGNTIYF
DNA: TGTGCCAGCAGGGAGGACAGGGGGGCTGGAAACACCATATATTTT

size: -
D: TRBD1
J: TRBJ1-1
V: TRBV18
CDR3: CASSPGQGKGGVTEAFF
DNA: TGTGCCAGCTCACCGGGACAGGGGAAAGGGGGGGTCACTGAAGCTTTCTTT

size: once
D: TRBD2
J: TRBJ2-1
V: TRBV5-1
CDR3: CASSTLAGGNNEQFF
DNA: TGCGCCAGCAGCACATTAGCGGGAGGTAACAATGAGCAGTTCTTC

size: -
D: TRBD1
J: TRBJ2-2
V: TRBV5-1
CDR3: CASSLTGQGNTGELFF
DNA: TGCGCCAGCAGCCTTACCGGACAGGGAAACACCGGGGAGCTGTTTTTT

size: -
D: TRBD1
J: TRBJ2-3
V: TRBV6-6
CDR3: CASRTGGSTDTQYF
DNA: TGTGCCAGCAGGACAGGGGGGAGCACAGATACGCAGTATTTT

size: -
D: TRBD1
J: TRBJ1-2
V: TRBV19
CDR3: CASDPGQTYGYTF
DNA: TGTGCCAGCGACCCGGGACAGACTTATGGCTACACCTTC

size: -
D: -
J: TRBJ2-3
V: TRBV5-1
CDR3: CASSAGQLSTDTQYF
DNA: TGCGCCAGCAGCGCGGGACAGCTTAGCACAGATACGCAGTATTTT

size: -
D: -
J: TRBJ2-3
V: TRBV5-1
CDR3: CASRDLTDTQYF
DNA: TGCGCCAGCCGCGATTTAACAGATACGCAGTATTTT

size: -
D: TRBD2
J: TRBJ2-3
V: TRBV7-2
CDR3: CASSLGATSVNTQYF
DNA: TGTGCCAGCAGCTTAGGGGCGACTAGCGTTAATACGCAGTATTTT

size: -
D: TRBD1
J: TRBJ1-1
V: TRBV2
CDR3: CASRRQGAVNTEAFF
DNA: TGTGCCAGCAGGAGACAGGGGGCAGTGAACACTGAAGCTTTCTTT

size: -
D: -
J: TRBJ1-2
V: TRBV21-1
CDR3: CASSKPYFNYGYTF
DNA: TGTGCCAGCAGCAAGCCATACTTTAACTATGGCTACACCTTC

size: -
D: TRBD2
J: TRBJ2-2
V: TRBV7-9
CDR3: CASSPSGGTGELFF
DNA: TGTGCCAGCAGCCCTAGCGGGGGAACCGGGGAGCTGTTTTTT

size: -
D: -
J: TRBJ1-6
V: TRBV7-2
CDR3: CASRGDKNSPLHF
DNA: TGTGCCAGCAGGGGGGACAAAAATTCACCCCTCCACTTT

size: -
D: TRBD1
J: TRBJ1-3
V: TRBV5-1
CDR3: CASSTTGGPGNTIYF
DNA: TGCGCCAGCAGCACAACAGGGGGTCCCGGAAACACCATATATTTT

size: -
D: TRBD1
J: TRBJ1-4
V: TRBV5-1
CDR3: CASSSRTGGNEKLFF
DNA: TGCGCCAGCAGCTCACGGACAGGTGGGAATGAAAAACTGTTTTTT

size: -
D: TRBD1
J: TRBJ2-7
V: TRBV29-1
CDR3: CSDLTGAVNEQYF
DNA: TGCAGCGACCTGACAGGGGCCGTAAACGAGCAGTACTTC

size: once
D: -
J: TRBJ1-2
V: TRBV7-2
CDR3: CASSPPGRAGAQDGYTF
DNA: TGTGCCAGCAGCCCCCCAGGGCGGGCGGGGGCCCAGGATGGCTACACCTTC